This record looks at one T cell receptor (beta chain) sequence and its context. Its antigen is undetermined. The approximately 120-subject validation cohort, separate from the 666-subject first cohort, included the donors. The data belong to a study of cytomegalovirus exposure and HLA in healthy donors. Whole-study results and caveats: Using the classifier, cytomegalovirus status was reportedly diagnosed with high specificity and sensitivity. Most TCR sequences proved rare, with some public TCRs found in many donors.

This table comes from immunoSEQ multiplex PCR, and its TCRdb copy is limited to in-frame clones, with some not included. This table holds fewer than 150,000 clones, approximately 84% found once. V was pared by 1 base and J by 1 base, with 3 bases of the junction left unmatched. Germline V gives CDR1 SGHRS, CDR2 YFSETQ. This CDR3 comprises 16 residues. This clonotype was obtained from a man aged 25 to 40 in good health and CMV-seropositive. Sequenced: PBMCs. This rearrangement joins TRBV5-1 to TRBJ2-4; 9 bases fit TRBD2. CDR3 coding DNA: TGCGCCAGCAGCTTGATTAGCGGGAGTGCCAAAAACATTCAGTACTTC. Encoded protein: CASSLISGSAKNIQYF.